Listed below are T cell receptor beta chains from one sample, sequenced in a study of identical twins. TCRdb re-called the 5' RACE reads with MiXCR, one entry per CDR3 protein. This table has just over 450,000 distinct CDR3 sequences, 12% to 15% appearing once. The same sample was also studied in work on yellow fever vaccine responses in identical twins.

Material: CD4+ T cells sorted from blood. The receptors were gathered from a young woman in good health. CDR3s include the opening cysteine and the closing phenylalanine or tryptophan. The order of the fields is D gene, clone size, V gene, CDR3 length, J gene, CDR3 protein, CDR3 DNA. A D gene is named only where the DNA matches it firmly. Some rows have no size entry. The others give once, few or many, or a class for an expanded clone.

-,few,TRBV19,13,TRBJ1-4,CATLGQNSEKLFF,TGTGCCACCCTGGGACAAAATAGTGAAAAACTGTTTTTT
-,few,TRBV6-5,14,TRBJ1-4,CASSYSGLNEKLFF,TGTGCCAGCAGTTACTCGGGGCTGAATGAAAAACTGTTTTTT
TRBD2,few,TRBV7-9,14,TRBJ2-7,CASTPAGAPYEQYF,TGTGCCAGCACCCCAGCGGGGGCCCCCTACGAGCAGTACTTC
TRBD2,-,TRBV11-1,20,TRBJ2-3,CASSSPAGTSGRMGTDTQYF,TGTGCCAGCAGTTCTCCCGCCGGGACTAGCGGGAGAATGGGCACAGATACGCAGTATTTT
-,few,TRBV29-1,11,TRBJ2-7,CSVGYTDREYF,TGCAGCGTTGGTTATACAGATAGGGAGTACTTC
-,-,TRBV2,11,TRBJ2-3,CASSEEDTQYF,TGTGCCAGCAGTGAGGAAGATACGCAGTATTTT
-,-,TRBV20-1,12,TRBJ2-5,CSAGLIQETQYF,TGCAGTGCTGGACTGATCCAAGAGACCCAGTACTTC
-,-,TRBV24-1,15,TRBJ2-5,CATSDYGTNQETQYF,TGTGCCACCAGTGATTACGGGACAAATCAAGAGACCCAGTACTTC
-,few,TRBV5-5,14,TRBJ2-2,CASSPGSGAGELFF,TGTGCCAGCAGCCCGGGGTCTGGGGCCGGGGAGCTGTTTTTT
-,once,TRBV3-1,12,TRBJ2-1,CASSRLGDEQFF,TGTGCCAGCAGCAGACTGGGGGATGAGCAGTTCTTC
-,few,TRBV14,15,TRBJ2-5,CASSQVPTTTGSQYF,TGTGCCAGCAGCCAAGTTCCTACCACGACGGGGTCCCAGTACTTC
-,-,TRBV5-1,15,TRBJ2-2,CASSVQGGYTGELFF,TGCGCCAGCAGCGTTCAGGGGGGATACACCGGGGAGCTGTTTTTT
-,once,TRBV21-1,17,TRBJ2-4,CASSLYVVPGGENIQYF,TGTGCCAGCAGCCTATACGTCGTCCCCGGTGGCGAAAACATTCAGTACTTC
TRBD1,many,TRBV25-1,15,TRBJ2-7,CASSDLLGQAYEQYF,TGTGCCAGCAGTGACCTCTTGGGACAGGCCTACGAGCAGTACTTC
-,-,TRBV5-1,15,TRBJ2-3,CASSFASPPPDTQYF,TGCGCCAGCAGCTTCGCTAGCCCACCCCCAGATACGCAGTATTTT
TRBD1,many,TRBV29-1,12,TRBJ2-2,CSARTGSGELFF,TGCAGCGCTAGGACAGGGTCCGGGGAGCTGTTTTTT
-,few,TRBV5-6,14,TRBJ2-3,CASSLDSRTDTQYF,TGTGCCAGCAGCCTAGACAGCCGAACAGATACGCAGTATTTT
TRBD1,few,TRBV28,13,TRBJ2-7,CATDRGIIREQYF,TGTGCCACCGACAGGGGAATCATCCGCGAGCAGTACTTC
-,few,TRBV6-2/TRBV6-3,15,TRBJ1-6,CASSGDGGANSPLHF,TGTGCCAGCAGCGGCGACGGGGGCGCAAATTCACCCCTCCACTTT
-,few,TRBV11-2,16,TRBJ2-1,CASRPTLDRLYNEQFF,TGTGCCAGCAGACCAACTCTTGACAGACTATACAATGAGCAGTTCTTC
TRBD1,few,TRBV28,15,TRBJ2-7,CASSSPGQGPYEQYF,TGTGCCAGCAGTTCACCGGGACAGGGCCCCTACGAGCAGTACTTC
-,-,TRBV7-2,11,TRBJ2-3,CAGGRTDTQYF,TGTGCGGGGGGGCGCACAGATACGCAGTATTTT
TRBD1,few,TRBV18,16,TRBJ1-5,CASSEGTGRTNQPQHF,TGTGCCAGCTCAGAGGGGACAGGACGTACCAATCAGCCCCAGCATTTT
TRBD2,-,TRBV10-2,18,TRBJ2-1,CASRWQREGLGAHNEQFF,TGCGCCAGCAGATGGCAGCGGGAGGGCCTGGGGGCACACAATGAGCAGTTCTTC
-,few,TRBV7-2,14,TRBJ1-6,CASSLGGGDSPLHF,TGTGCCAGCAGCTTAGGGGGTGGGGACTCACCCCTCCACTTT
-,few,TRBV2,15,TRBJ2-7,CASSPNGGPQYEQYF,TGTGCCAGCAGCCCCAATGGGGGCCCCCAATACGAGCAGTACTTC
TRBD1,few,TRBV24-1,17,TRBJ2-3,CATSALRRDRDTDTQYF,TGTGCCACCAGTGCCCTCCGCAGGGACAGGGACACAGATACGCAGTATTTT
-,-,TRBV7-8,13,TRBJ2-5,CASSLRDVETQYF,TGTGCCAGCAGCTTAAGGGACGTCGAGACCCAGTACTTC
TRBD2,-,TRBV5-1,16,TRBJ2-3,CASSLGRREVGDTQYF,TGCGCCAGCAGCTTAGGTCGGCGGGAGGTGGGAGATACGCAGTATTTT
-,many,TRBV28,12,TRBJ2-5,CASEGQQETQYF,TGTGCCAGTGAGGGCCAACAAGAGACCCAGTACTTC
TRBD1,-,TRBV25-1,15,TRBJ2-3,CASSEVGQGIDTQYF,TGTGCCAGCAGTGAAGTAGGACAGGGCATAGATACGCAGTATTTT
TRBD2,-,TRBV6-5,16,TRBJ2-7,CASSYLPRGGAYEQYF,TGTGCCAGCAGTTATCTTCCGCGCGGGGGGGCCTACGAGCAGTACTTC
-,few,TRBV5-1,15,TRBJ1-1,CASSLRGIRGTEAFF,TGCGCCAGCAGCTTACGCGGGATCCGGGGGACTGAAGCTTTCTTT
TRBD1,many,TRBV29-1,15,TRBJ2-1,CSGTGGYPTYNEQFF,TGCAGCGGTACAGGGGGCTATCCTACCTACAATGAGCAGTTCTTC
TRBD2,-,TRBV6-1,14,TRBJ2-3,CASQRTSSTDTQYF,TGTGCCAGCCAAAGGACTAGCTCCACAGATACGCAGTATTTT
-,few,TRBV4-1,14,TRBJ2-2,CASSLPRNTGELFF,TGCGCCAGCAGCCTCCCTCGGAACACCGGGGAGCTGTTTTTT
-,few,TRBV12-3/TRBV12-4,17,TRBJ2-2,CASSFPGYRANTGELFF,TGTGCCAGCAGTTTTCCCGGTTACAGGGCGAACACCGGGGAGCTGTTTTTT
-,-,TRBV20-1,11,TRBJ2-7,CSAGSLLEQYF,TGCAGTGCTGGGAGCCTCCTCGAGCAGTACTTC
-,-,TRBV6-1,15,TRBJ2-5,CASSEVGGLQETQYF,TGTGCCAGCAGTGAAGTAGGGGGACTCCAAGAGACCCAGTACTTC
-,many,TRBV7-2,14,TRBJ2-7,CASSLGLLSYEQYF,TGTGCCAGCAGCTTAGGTCTACTCTCCTACGAGCAGTACTTC
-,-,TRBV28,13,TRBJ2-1,CASRSPLFNEQFF,TGTGCCAGCAGGTCCCCACTCTTTAATGAGCAGTTCTTC
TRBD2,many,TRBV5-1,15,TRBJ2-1,CASSSLAGDYNEQFF,TGCGCCAGCAGCTCCCTAGCGGGGGACTACAATGAGCAGTTCTTC
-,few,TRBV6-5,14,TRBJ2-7,CASSYSRNPYEQYF,TGTGCCAGCAGTTACAGTCGGAACCCCTACGAGCAGTACTTC
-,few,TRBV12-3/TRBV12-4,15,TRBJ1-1,CASSRLGRETWGAFF,TGTGCCAGCAGCCGACTCGGACGGGAGACCTGGGGAGCTTTCTTT
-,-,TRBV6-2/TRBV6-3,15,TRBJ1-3,CASRRRPGAGNTIYF,TGTGCCAGCAGACGCCGCCCAGGGGCTGGAAACACCATATATTTT
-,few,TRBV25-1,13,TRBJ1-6,CASSEWGNSPLHF,TGTGCCAGCAGTGAATGGGGAAATTCACCCCTCCACTTT
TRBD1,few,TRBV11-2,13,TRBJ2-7,CASRVTGSYEQYF,TGTGCCAGCAGGGTGACAGGGTCCTACGAGCAGTACTTC
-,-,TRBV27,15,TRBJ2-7,CASRLGSGMNYEQYF,TGTGCCAGCAGACTTGGATCAGGGATGAACTACGAGCAGTACTTC
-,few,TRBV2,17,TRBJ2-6,CASSGRGIFSGANVLTF,TGTGCCAGCAGTGGTCGGGGTATTTTCTCTGGGGCCAACGTCCTGACTTTC
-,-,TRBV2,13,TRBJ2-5,CASSGGLWETQYF,TGTGCCAGCAGTGGGGGCCTTTGGGAGACCCAGTACTTC
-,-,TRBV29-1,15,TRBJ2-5,CTSGGSGGIRETQYF,TGCACCTCGGGGGGGTCAGGGGGGATACGGGAGACCCAGTACTTC
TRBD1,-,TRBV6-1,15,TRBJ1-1,CASRTGGGGNTEAFF,TGTGCCAGCAGAACAGGGGGCGGTGGGAACACTGAAGCTTTCTTT
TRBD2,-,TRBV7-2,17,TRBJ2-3,CASSLAPGGASTDTQYF,TGTGCCAGCAGCCTAGCCCCGGGGGGGGCTAGCACAGATACGCAGTATTTT
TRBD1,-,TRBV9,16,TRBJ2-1,CASSVGPPGQAMTQFF,TGTGCCAGCAGCGTAGGACCCCCCGGACAGGCAATGACGCAGTTCTTC